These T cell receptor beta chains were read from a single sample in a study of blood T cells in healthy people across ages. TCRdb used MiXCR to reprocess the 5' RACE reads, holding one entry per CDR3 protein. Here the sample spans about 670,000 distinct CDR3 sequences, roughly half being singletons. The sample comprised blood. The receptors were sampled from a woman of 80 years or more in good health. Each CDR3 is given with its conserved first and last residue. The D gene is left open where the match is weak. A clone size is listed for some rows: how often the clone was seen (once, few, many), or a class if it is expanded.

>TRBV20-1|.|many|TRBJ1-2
CSARNPTDYGYTF
TGCAGTGCTCGAAACCCGACAGACTATGGCTACACCTTC
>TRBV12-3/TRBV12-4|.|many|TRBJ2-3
CASSFPRTETDTQYF
TGTGCCAGCAGTTTTCCGAGGACAGAGACAGATACGCAGTATTTT
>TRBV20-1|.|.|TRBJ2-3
CSASRDSTDTQYF
TGCAGTGCTAGTCGGGACAGCACAGATACGCAGTATTTT
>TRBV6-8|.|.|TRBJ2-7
CASNSPYEQYF
TGTGCCAGCAACAGTCCCTACGAGCAGTACTTC
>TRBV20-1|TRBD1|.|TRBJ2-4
CSARGTGQNIQYF
TGCAGTGCTAGGGGGACAGGGCAAAACATTCAGTACTTC
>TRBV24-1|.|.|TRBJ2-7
CATSVGSEQYF
TGTGCCACCAGTGTGGGGTCCGAGCAGTACTTC
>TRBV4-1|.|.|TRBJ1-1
CASTQAREWDTEAFF
TGCGCCAGCACCCAAGCGCGAGAGTGGGACACTGAAGCTTTCTTT
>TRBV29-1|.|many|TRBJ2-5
CSVGPGQETQYF
TGCAGCGTGGGGCCAGGCCAAGAGACCCAGTACTTC
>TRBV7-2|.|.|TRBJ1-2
CASSLGGHRGYTF
TGTGCCAGCAGCTTAGGAGGACATCGAGGCTACACCTTC
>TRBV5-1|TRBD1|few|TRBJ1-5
CASSFQGGVQPQHF
TGCGCCAGCAGCTTTCAAGGGGGCGTTCAGCCCCAGCATTTT
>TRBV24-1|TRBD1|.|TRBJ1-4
CATSDADRANGKLFF
TGTGCCACCAGTGATGCGGACAGGGCGAACGGAAAACTGTTTTTT
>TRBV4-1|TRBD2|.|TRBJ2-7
CASSHPGLAGGPRSYEQYF
TGCGCCAGCAGCCACCCGGGACTAGCGGGGGGTCCAAGGTCCTACGAGCAGTACTTC
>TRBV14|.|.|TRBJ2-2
CASSQSGGAFYTGELFF
TGTGCCAGCAGCCAGTCCGGGGGCGCATTCTACACCGGGGAGCTGTTTTTT
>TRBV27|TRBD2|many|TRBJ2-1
CASSGTSWHEQFF
TGTGCCAGCAGTGGGACTAGCTGGCATGAGCAGTTCTTC
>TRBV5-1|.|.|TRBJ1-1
CASSLTGRAEAFF
TGCGCCAGCAGCCTCACAGGGCGCGCTGAAGCTTTCTTT
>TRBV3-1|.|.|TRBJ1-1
CASSFIDRDTEAFF
TGTGCCAGCAGCTTTATAGACAGAGACACTGAAGCTTTCTTT
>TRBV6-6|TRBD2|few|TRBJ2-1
CASSYFSSGALYNEQFF
TGTGCCAGCAGTTACTTCTCTAGCGGGGCGTTATACAATGAGCAGTTCTTC
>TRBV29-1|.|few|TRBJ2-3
CSVGGPTSTDTQYF
TGCAGCGTTGGGGGCCCAACTAGCACAGATACGCAGTATTTT
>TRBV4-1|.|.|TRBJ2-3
CASSQEIGTQYF
TGCGCCAGCAGCCAAGAGATCGGTACGCAGTATTTT
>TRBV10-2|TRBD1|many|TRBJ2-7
CASSESGQGYEQYF
TGCGCCAGCAGTGAGTCGGGACAGGGGTACGAGCAGTACTTC
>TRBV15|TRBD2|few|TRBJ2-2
CATSRARLAGNTGELFF
TGTGCCACCAGCAGAGCTCGGCTAGCGGGGAACACCGGGGAGCTGTTTTTT